These 27 T cell receptor beta chains came from one sample sequenced in a study of blood T cell repertoires in COVID-19. The method was immunoSEQ multiplex PCR; TCRdb's version includes in-frame clones alone and lacks a portion of them. The repertoire consists of 200,000 to 250,000 clones, with 70% to 90% occurring once and the leading ten covering approximately 6.2%. Sequencing input: peripheral blood. These receptors all stem from a man between 60 and 75 years old with acute or convalescent COVID-19.

The V gene is TRBV7-8, the J gene TRBJ2-1; D is undetermined. The V gene's germline CDR1 is SGHVS and CDR2 FQNEAQ. This CDR3 comprises 15 residues. Trimming removed 3 bases at V and 5 bases at J, with 14 bases between. The CDR3: CASSLLTEWNNEQFF. Written as DNA, the CDR3 is TGTGCCAGCAGCTTGCTAACGGAGTGGAACAATGAGCAGTTCTTC.

This rearrangement joins TRBV7-8 to TRBJ2-3; D remains ambiguous. Germline V gene sequence: CDR1 SGHVS, CDR2 FQNEAQ. V lost 6 bases, J lost 5 bases, and 12 bases lay in between. The length of the CDR3 is 13 residues. The DNA of the CDR3 is TGTGCCAGCAGTCCCCTTTCGGGAGATACGCAGTATTTT. Protein: CASSPLSGDTQYF.

This sequence joins TRBV5-5 and TRBJ1-2, with 8 bases fitting TRBD1. Unmatched junction bases numbered 3, after V lost 3 bases and J lost 2 bases. Germline-derived CDR1 and CDR2 are SGHKS and YYEKEE (reference sequence). CDR3 length: 14 residues. The CDR3, as DNA: TGTGCCAGCAGCTCTCAGGGGGCCAACTATGGCTACACCTTC. It is translated as CASSSQGANYGYTF. Filled out from reference TRBV5-5 and TRBJ1-2, the complete variable domain reads DAGVTQSPTHLIKTRGQQVTLRCSPISGHKSVSWYQQVLGQGPQFIFQYYEKEERGRGNFPDRFSARQFPNYSSELNVNALLLGDSALYLCASSSQGANYGYTFGSGTRLTVV.

The chain has TRBV11-3 and TRBJ2-1; 13 bases align to TRBD2. Germline CDR1 reads SGHNT; CDR2 reads YENEEA. The CDR3 is made up of 16 amino acids. After removal of 4 bases from V and 7 bases from J, the junction contained 7 bases not matched to a gene. The CDR3 sequence is CASSWEGTSGTNEQFF. In DNA, the CDR3 is TGTGCCAGCAGCTGGGAAGGGACTAGCGGGACAAATGAGCAGTTCTTC.

This chain links TRBV7-9 with TRBJ1-2, with a weak D call TRBD1 (6 bases). The CDR3 extends over 15 amino acids. V was clipped by 2 bases and J by 2 bases, with 12 bases between them. CDR1 is SEHNR, CDR2 FQNEAQ, per germline (reference sequence). The CDR3 sequence: CASSLLTGYNYGYTF. CDR3 nucleotides: TGTGCCAGCAGCTTATTAACAGGGTACAACTATGGCTACACCTTC.

V and J are TRBV7-2 and TRBJ1-6; D unresolved. The V gene's germline CDR1 is SGHTA and CDR2 FQGNSA. This CDR3 has 14 residues. Trimming pared 4 bases from V and 11 bases from J, leaving 15 bases between. DNA of the CDR3: TGTGCCAGCAGCTCCAACCCGGGTAGGACACCCCTCCACTTT. Protein sequence: CASSSNPGRTPLHF.

V gene TRBV5-6 combines with J gene TRBJ2-5; the match to TRBD1 covers 7 bases. Germline CDR1 is SGHDT and CDR2 is YYEEEE. The CDR3 sequence is 13 residues long. J gave up 3 bases and V 4 bases, and 3 bases lay outside the gene matches. The CDR3, as DNA: TGTGCCAGCAGCGTACAGGGGAAAGAGACCCAGTACTTC. Its translation: CASSVQGKETQYF.

The rearrangement links TRBV3-1 (or the pseudogene TRBV3-2) to TRBJ1-2; D is perhaps TRBD1 (6 bases). This CDR3 is built from 14 residues. V was cut by 9 bases and J by 4 bases, with 18 bases left in between. Germline assignment: CDR1 LGHDT and CDR2 YNNKEL (reference sequence). The CDR3 sequence: CASSTGSLTYGYTF. CDR3 bases: TGTGCCAGTTCAACAGGGTCGCTTACCTATGGCTACACCTTC.

The gene calls are TRBV29-1 and TRBJ2-3; D is possibly TRBD1 (6 bases). Deletions cut 6 bases from V and 2 bases from J, with 15 bases between. This CDR3 comprises 14 residues. The germline CDR1 and CDR2 sequences are SQVTM and ANQGSEA. CDR3 DNA sequence: TGCAGCGTCCCCCGAGGGGGAAACACAGATACGCAGTATTTT. This encodes CSVPRGGNTDTQYF.

The chain has TRBV10-3 and TRBJ2-2, with 9 bases matching TRBD2. The V gene end was trimmed by 4 bases and the J gene end by 2 bases; junction bases not matched to a gene: 2. The germline CDR1 and CDR2 sequences are ENHRY and SYGVKD. The CDR3 contains 15 residues. CDR3 amino acids: CAISGSGSNTGELFF. CDR3 nucleotides: TGTGCCATCAGTGGTAGCGGGAGTAACACCGGGGAGCTGTTTTTT.

J is TRBJ2-2 and V is TRBV6-4; D call uncertain. V shed 4 bases and J shed 2 bases, with 8 bases lying between them. Per germline, CDR1 MRHNA and CDR2 SNTAGT. The length of the CDR3 is 14 residues. The CDR3 spells CASSVGRNTGELFF. CDR3 coding DNA: TGTGCCAGCAGTGTCGGTCGAAACACCGGGGAGCTGTTTTTT.

The chain links TRBV6-6 to TRBJ2-2; maybe TRBD1 (5 bases). Trimming removed 5 bases from V and 7 bases from J, with 11 bases in between. The CDR3 has 13 residues. CDR1 is MNHNY, CDR2 SVGAGI, per germline (reference sequence). CDR3 in DNA: TGTGCCAGCAGTAAGGGGCAACACGGGGAGCTGTTTTTT. This encodes CASSKGQHGELFF.

In the case of this clone: An end of the junction does not agree with germline; a read error may underlie this. This chain joins TRBV6-5 and TRBJ2-7; perhaps TRBD1 as D (6 bases). The CDR3 length is 12 residues. The germline V gene has CDR1 MNHEY and CDR2 SVGAGI. CDR3: CASSRLEGERHF. The CDR3 nucleotides are TGTGCCAGCAGCCGCCTAGAGGGGGAGCGGCACTTC.

The rearrangement links TRBV4-1 to TRBJ2-2; TRBD2 agrees at 8 bases. With V trimmed by 4 bases and J by 4 bases, 11 bases remained unmatched. Germline values: CDR1 MGHRA, CDR2 YSYEKL. This CDR3 is built from 17 residues. CDR3 sequence reads: CASSRTPPREVTGELFF. For the CDR3, the DNA is TGCGCCAGCAGCCGCACCCCGCCGCGGGAGGTCACCGGGGAGCTGTTTTTT.

The J gene is TRBJ1-5, the V gene TRBV6-1; a weak D match, TRBD1 (6 bases). V dropped 1 base and J dropped 5 bases, with 12 bases sitting between them. This CDR3 contains 15 residues. Germline V CDR1 and CDR2: MNHNS, SASEGT. The CDR3 loop reads CASSEVPDSYQPQHF. The CDR3 coding sequence is TGTGCCAGCAGTGAAGTTCCGGACAGCTATCAGCCCCAGCATTTT.

The chain employs TRBV19 and TRBJ2-7; D is possibly TRBD2 (6 bases). Trimming took 3 bases from V and 0 from J, leaving 9 bases between them. Germline V lookup: CDR1 LNHDA, CDR2 SQIVND (reference sequence). The CDR3 spans 14 residues. CDR3 loop: CASSIRRGSYEQYF. For the CDR3, the DNA is TGTGCCAGTAGTATCAGGAGGGGCTCCTACGAGCAGTACTTC.

This sequence joins TRBV5-1 and TRBJ1-1; D unresolved. There are 15 residues in the CDR3. V lost 6 bases and J 0 bases, leaving 15 bases between the germline ends. CDR1 is SGHRS and CDR2 is YFSETQ in the germline V gene. The CDR3 DNA sequence: TGCGCCAGCACCGAAGGGAGGGCTGTGAACACTGAAGCTTTCTTT. It encodes CASTEGRAVNTEAFF.

The chain couples TRBV28 to TRBJ1-2; TRBD1 matches at 9 bases. Germline V gene lookup returns CDR1 MDHEN and CDR2 SYDVKM. J was trimmed by 4 bases and V by 4 bases; bases with no gene match: 7. The length of the CDR3 is 15 residues. The CDR3 region is CASSYRDRVGYGYTF. The CDR3 region has the DNA TGTGCCAGCAGTTACCGGGACAGGGTTGGCTATGGCTACACCTTC.

As regards this clone: Other DNA sequences of this sample code for an identical CDR3. The V call is TRBV28, the J call TRBJ2-5; D may be TRBD1 (6 bases). Deletions cut 6 bases from V and 4 bases from J, with 9 bases between. Germline-derived CDR1 and CDR2 are MDHEN and SYDVKM. The CDR3 loop spans 12 amino acids. The CDR3: CASRRGGETQYF. The CDR3 DNA sequence: TGTGCCAGCAGGAGAGGGGGAGAGACCCAGTACTTC. Full variable domain (remainder filled in from reference TRBV28 and TRBJ2-5): DVKVTQSSRYLVKRTGEKVFLECVQDMDHENMFWYRQDPGLGLRLIYFSYDVKMKEKGDIPEGYSVSREKKERFSLILESASTNQTSMYLCASRRGGETQYFGPGTRLLVL.

The chain carries TRBV19 and TRBJ1-5, with D tentatively TRBD1 (5 bases). The germline V gene has CDR1 LNHDA and CDR2 SQIVND (reference sequence). V lost 1 base and J 7 bases, leaving 8 bases between the germline ends. The CDR3 extends over 13 amino acids. As DNA, the CDR3 is TGTGCCAGTAGTATAGCTCCAGGGCAGCCCCAGCATTTT. Amino acids: CASSIAPGQPQHF.

The rearrangement uses TRBV29-1 and TRBJ1-1; D is perhaps TRBD1 (6 bases). This CDR3 is 14 amino acids long. V was trimmed by 4 bases and J by 4 bases, leaving 16 bases between them. Germline CDR1 SQVTM, CDR2 ANQGSEA. CDR3 bases: TGCAGCGTTGGCCAGGGGCAGGGAACCACTGAAGCTTTCTTT. Translating it yields CSVGQGQGTTEAFF.

The chain employs TRBV4-3 and TRBJ2-7, with D possibly TRBD2 on 6 matching bases. CDR3 length equals 14 residues. Germline V gene sequence: CDR1 LGHNA, CDR2 YSLEER. The V end lost 3 bases, the J end lost 3 bases, and 12 bases lay between the germline ends. Here the CDR3 reads CASSHMTRGYEQYF. CDR3 nucleotides: TGCGCCAGCAGCCATATGACTAGAGGCTACGAGCAGTACTTC.

This clone was seen a single time. The chain recombines TRBV30 with TRBJ2-1; no clear D gene. The V end lost 4 bases, the J end lost 3 bases, and 10 bases lay between the germline ends. There are 13 residues in the CDR3. The germline CDR1 and CDR2 sequences are GTSNPN and SVGIG (reference sequence). The CDR3 nucleotides are TGTGCCTGGAATCCGGAGCGCTACAATGAGCAGTTCTTC. As protein: CAWNPERYNEQFF. The full variable domain, in which reference TRBV30 and TRBJ2-1 provide the parts outside the CDR3, is SQTIHQWPATLVQPVGSPLSLECTVEGTSNPNLYWYRQAAGRGLQLLFYSVGIGQISSEVPQNLSASRPQDRQFILSSKKLLLSDSGFYLCAWNPERYNEQFFGPGTRLTVL.

The chain uses TRBV28 and TRBJ1-2; TRBD1 might be the D (5 bases). The length of the CDR3 is 15 residues. Germline CDR1 and CDR2: MDHEN and SYDVKM. V lost 6 bases and J 2 bases, leaving 16 bases between the germline ends. This CDR3 is CASSPNPRANYGYTF. The CDR3 DNA reads TGTGCCAGCAGCCCGAACCCCAGGGCCAACTATGGCTACACCTTC.

This chain connects TRBV3-1 (or the pseudogene TRBV3-2) to TRBJ1-5; D is undetermined. The CDR3 is 14 residues long. The germline V gene has CDR1 LGHDT and CDR2 YNNKEL (reference sequence). V was clipped by 4 bases and J by 4 bases, with 11 bases between them. The CDR3 nucleotides read TGTGCCAGCAGCCCTGGGCAGGAAAATCAGCCCCAGCATTTT. Its translation is CASSPGQENQPQHF.

J is TRBJ1-1 and V is TRBV28; D is undetermined. Per the germline V gene, CDR1 is MDHEN and CDR2 is SYDVKM. Trimming took off 6 bases at V and 1 base at J, with 15 bases between the two ends. CDR3 length: 15 residues. The CDR3 sequence is CASSPPREGNTEAFF. The CDR3 coding sequence is TGTGCCAGCAGCCCCCCGAGGGAGGGGAACACTGAAGCTTTCTTT.

The rearrangement uses TRBV6-5 and TRBJ1-2; D might be TRBD1 (5 bases). The germline V gene has CDR1 MNHEY and CDR2 SVGAGI. This CDR3 has 12 residues. The V end lost 2 bases, the J end lost 6 bases, and 7 bases lay between the germline ends. The CDR3 protein is CASSYRGNGYTF. CDR3 in DNA: TGTGCCAGCAGTTACAGGGGAAATGGCTACACCTTC.